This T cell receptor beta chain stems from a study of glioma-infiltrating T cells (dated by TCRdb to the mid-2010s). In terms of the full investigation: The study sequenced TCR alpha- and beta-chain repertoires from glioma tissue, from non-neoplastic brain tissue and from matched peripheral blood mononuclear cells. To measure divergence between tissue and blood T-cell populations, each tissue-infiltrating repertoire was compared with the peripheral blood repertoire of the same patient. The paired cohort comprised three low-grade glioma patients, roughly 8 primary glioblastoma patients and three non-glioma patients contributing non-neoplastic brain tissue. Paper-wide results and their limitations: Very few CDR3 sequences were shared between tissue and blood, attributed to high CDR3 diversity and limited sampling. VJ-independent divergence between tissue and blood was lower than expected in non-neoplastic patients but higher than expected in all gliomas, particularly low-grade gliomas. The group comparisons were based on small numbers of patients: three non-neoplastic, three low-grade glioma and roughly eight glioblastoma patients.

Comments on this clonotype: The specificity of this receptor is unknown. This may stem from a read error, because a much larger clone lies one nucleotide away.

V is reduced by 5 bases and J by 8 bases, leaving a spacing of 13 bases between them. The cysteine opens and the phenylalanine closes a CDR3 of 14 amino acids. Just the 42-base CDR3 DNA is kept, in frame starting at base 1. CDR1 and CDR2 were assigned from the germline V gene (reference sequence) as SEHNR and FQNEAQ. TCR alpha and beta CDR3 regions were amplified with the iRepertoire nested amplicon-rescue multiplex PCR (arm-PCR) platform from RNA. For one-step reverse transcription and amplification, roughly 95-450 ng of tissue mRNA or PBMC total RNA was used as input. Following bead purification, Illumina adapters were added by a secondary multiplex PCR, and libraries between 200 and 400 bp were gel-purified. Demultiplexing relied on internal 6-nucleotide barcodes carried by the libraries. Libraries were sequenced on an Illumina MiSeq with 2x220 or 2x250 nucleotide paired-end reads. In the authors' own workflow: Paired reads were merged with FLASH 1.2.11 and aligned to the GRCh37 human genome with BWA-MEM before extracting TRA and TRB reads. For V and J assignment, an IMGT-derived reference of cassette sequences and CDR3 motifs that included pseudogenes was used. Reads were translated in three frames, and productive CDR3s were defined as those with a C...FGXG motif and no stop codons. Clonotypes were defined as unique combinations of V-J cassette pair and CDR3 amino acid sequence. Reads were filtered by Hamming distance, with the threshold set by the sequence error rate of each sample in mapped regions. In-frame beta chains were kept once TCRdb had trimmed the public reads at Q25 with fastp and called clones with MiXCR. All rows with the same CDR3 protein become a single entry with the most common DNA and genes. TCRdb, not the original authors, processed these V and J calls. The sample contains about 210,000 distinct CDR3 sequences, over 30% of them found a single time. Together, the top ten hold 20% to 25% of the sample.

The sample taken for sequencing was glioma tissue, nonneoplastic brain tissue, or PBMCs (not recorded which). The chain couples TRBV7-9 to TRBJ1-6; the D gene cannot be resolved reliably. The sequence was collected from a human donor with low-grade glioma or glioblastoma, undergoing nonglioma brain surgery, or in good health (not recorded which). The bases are TGTGCCAGCAGCCCCGCCCCAATTGATTCACCCCTCCACTTT. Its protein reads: CASSPAPIDSPLHF.